The clone carrying this T cell receptor (beta chain) was counted a single time. These data belong to a study of OX40 agonist ivuxolimab in advanced cancers. This table comes from immunoSEQ multiplex PCR, and its TCRdb copy is limited to in-frame clones, with some not included. Of 100,000 to 110,000 clones listed, around 93% were seen once; the top ten hold under 0.65%. The length of the CDR3 is 15 residues. Trimming left V 5 bases short and J 2 bases short, with 14 bases between. Looked up from germline, CDR1 is SEHNR and CDR2 is FQNEAQ (reference sequence). The chain combines TRBV7-9 with TRBJ2-3; no reliable D call. This specimen was CD4+ or CD8+ T cells sorted from blood, taken in a trial of the OX40 agonist ivuxolimab. This receptor was obtained from an adult with an advanced solid tumor such as melanoma, head and neck, liver or kidney cancer. In nucleotides, the CDR3 is TGTGCCAGCAGCCCCCTGGCGGCCTTCACAGATACGCAGTATTTT. Residues: CASSPLAAFTDTQYF.